Listed below are T cell receptor beta chains from one sample, sequenced in a study of OX40 agonist ivuxolimab in advanced cancers. TCRdb's table, derived via immunoSEQ multiplex PCR, lists solely in-frame clones and lacks some. The sample records about 77,000 clones, roughly 86% being singletons. The sequences come from CD4+ or CD8+ T cells sorted from blood, collected in a trial of the OX40 agonist ivuxolimab. Every receptor here comes from an adult with an advanced solid tumor such as melanoma, head and neck, liver or kidney cancer. CDR3s include the opening cysteine and the closing phenylalanine or tryptophan. The order of the fields is D gene, V gene, clone size, J gene, CDR3 length, CDR3 DNA, CDR3 protein. The D gene is left open where the match is weak. Some rows have no size entry. The others give once, few or many, or a class for an expanded clone.

D gene: TRBD2
V gene: TRBV5-1
clone size: -
J gene: TRBJ2-5
CDR3 length: 16
CDR3 DNA: TGCGCCAGCAGCCCACCTAGCGGGGGGCCAGGGGAGACCCAGTACTTC
CDR3 protein: CASSPPSGGPGETQYF

D gene: -
V gene: TRBV30
clone size: -
J gene: TRBJ2-3
CDR3 length: 13
CDR3 DNA: TGTGCCTGGGGAGCTCGGGCCCTAGGTACGCAGTATTTT
CDR3 protein: CAWGARALGTQYF

D gene: -
V gene: TRBV5-4
clone size: -
J gene: TRBJ2-3
CDR3 length: 14
CDR3 DNA: TGTGCCAGCAGCCCCATGAGCGGATCAGATACGCAGTATTTT
CDR3 protein: CASSPMSGSDTQYF

D gene: TRBD1
V gene: TRBV6-5
clone size: -
J gene: TRBJ1-2
CDR3 length: 14
CDR3 DNA: TGTGCCAGCAGCCGGGACAGGGGGATACATGGCTACACCTTC
CDR3 protein: CASSRDRGIHGYTF

D gene: -
V gene: TRBV2
clone size: -
J gene: TRBJ2-5
CDR3 length: 16
CDR3 DNA: TGTGCTTGTCAAAAGGGGGGCAGGGGAGACCAAGAGACCCAGTACTTC
CDR3 protein: CACQKGGRGDQETQYF

D gene: TRBD1
V gene: TRBV27
clone size: -
J gene: TRBJ1-6
CDR3 length: 17
CDR3 DNA: TGTGCCAGCAGTTTATACAGGGGAGACTCCTATAATTCACCCCTCCACTTT
CDR3 protein: CASSLYRGDSYNSPLHF

D gene: -
V gene: TRBV28
clone size: -
J gene: TRBJ2-6
CDR3 length: 21
CDR3 DNA: TGTGCCAGCAGTCCCCGGGACTGGAAAATAGGGGAATCCTCTGGGGCCAACGTCCTGACTTTC
CDR3 protein: CASSPRDWKIGESSGANVLTF

D gene: -
V gene: TRBV5-8
clone size: -
J gene: TRBJ1-4
CDR3 length: 15
CDR3 DNA: TGTGCCAGCAGCTTGGAAGGGAGAACTAATGAAAAACTGTTTTTT
CDR3 protein: CASSLEGRTNEKLFF

D gene: TRBD1
V gene: TRBV29-1
clone size: -
J gene: TRBJ1-5
CDR3 length: 14
CDR3 DNA: TGCAGCGTCCGACAGGGGCCGGGCAATCAGCCCCAGCATTTT
CDR3 protein: CSVRQGPGNQPQHF

D gene: TRBD2
V gene: TRBV5-4
clone size: -
J gene: TRBJ2-5
CDR3 length: 15
CDR3 DNA: TGTGCCAGCACCCTAAGACTAGCGGGAGAAGAGACCCAGTACTTC
CDR3 protein: CASTLRLAGEETQYF

D gene: TRBD2
V gene: TRBV2
clone size: -
J gene: TRBJ2-2
CDR3 length: 15
CDR3 DNA: TGTGCCAGCACCTATAGCGGGGGGGCCGGCGGGGAGCTGTTTTTT
CDR3 protein: CASTYSGGAGGELFF

D gene: -
V gene: TRBV7-2
clone size: -
J gene: TRBJ1-1
CDR3 length: 14
CDR3 DNA: TGTGCCAGCAGCTTAGGAGGGGGGGCCACTGAAGCTTTCTTT
CDR3 protein: CASSLGGGATEAFF

D gene: -
V gene: TRBV6-1
clone size: -
J gene: TRBJ1-1
CDR3 length: 14
CDR3 DNA: TGTGCCACCCAACGGAGTTTTCCGGGGACTGAAGCTTTCTTT
CDR3 protein: CATQRSFPGTEAFF

D gene: -
V gene: TRBV6-1
clone size: -
J gene: TRBJ2-1
CDR3 length: 18
CDR3 DNA: TGTGCCAGCAGTGAACCCGCCCGGAGCGAGGGAAGCCACAATGAGCAGTTCTTC
CDR3 protein: CASSEPARSEGSHNEQFF

D gene: -
V gene: TRBV7-2
clone size: -
J gene: TRBJ2-1
CDR3 length: 15
CDR3 DNA: TGTGCCAGCAGCCCGACGGGGGCCCAATACAATGAGCAGTTCTTC
CDR3 protein: CASSPTGAQYNEQFF

D gene: TRBD1
V gene: TRBV10-3
clone size: -
J gene: TRBJ1-5
CDR3 length: 13
CDR3 DNA: TGTGCCATCAGTGAGTCGCGGGACAGCCCGCAGCATTTT
CDR3 protein: CAISESRDSPQHF

D gene: TRBD2
V gene: TRBV11-2
clone size: -
J gene: TRBJ2-1
CDR3 length: 17
CDR3 DNA: TGTGCCAGCAGCTTACTCTCAACTAGCGGGAGCTGGAATGAGCAGTTCTTC
CDR3 protein: CASSLLSTSGSWNEQFF

D gene: -
V gene: TRBV11-1
clone size: -
J gene: TRBJ2-3
CDR3 length: 13
CDR3 DNA: TGTGCCAGCAGTTCACAGGTCCCAGATACGCAGTATTTT
CDR3 protein: CASSSQVPDTQYF

D gene: TRBD1
V gene: TRBV19
clone size: once
J gene: TRBJ1-2
CDR3 length: 14
CDR3 DNA: TGTGCCAGTTCATCCCAGGGGGCCTTTTTTGGCTACACCTTC
CDR3 protein: CASSSQGAFFGYTF

D gene: TRBD2
V gene: TRBV10-3
clone size: -
J gene: TRBJ2-3
CDR3 length: 17
CDR3 DNA: TGTGCCATCGATACAACCGGGACTAGCGGGGGCACAGATACGCAGTATTTT
CDR3 protein: CAIDTTGTSGGTDTQYF

D gene: -
V gene: TRBV5-1
clone size: -
J gene: TRBJ1-2
CDR3 length: 16
CDR3 DNA: TGCGCCAGCAGCTTTGCACAGGGATTACTAAACTATGGCTACACCTTC
CDR3 protein: CASSFAQGLLNYGYTF

D gene: TRBD1
V gene: TRBV6-1
clone size: -
J gene: TRBJ1-1
CDR3 length: 15
CDR3 DNA: TGTGCCAGTAAGACAGGGGTCTACATGAACACTGAAGCTTTCTTT
CDR3 protein: CASKTGVYMNTEAFF